These T cell receptor beta chains were read from a single sample in a study of Ad26.COV2.S vaccination and SARS-CoV-2 variants. TCRdb's table, derived via immunoSEQ multiplex PCR, lists solely in-frame clones and lacks some. Of about 680,000 clones detected, 89% appear once; the ten largest clones hold over 1.3%. The sample here was peripheral blood, taken in a trial of Ad26.COV2.S vaccine versus placebo. Receptors originate from a person between 18 and 65 years old who received the Ad26.COV2.S COVID-19 vaccine or a placebo. The CDR3 runs from the conserved cysteine through the conserved F or W. D genes are given only for firm matches. Only part of the rows carry a size: once, few, many, or a class if the clone is expanded.

v_gene	abundance	len	j_gene	d_gene	CDR3aa	CDR3nt
TRBV5-1	once	13	TRBJ2-7	.	CASSWGDSYEQYF	TGCGCCAGCAGCTGGGGGGACAGTTACGAGCAGTACTTC
TRBV24-1	once	14	TRBJ2-3	TRBD1	CATSDTTGADTQYF	TGTGCCACCAGTGACACCACAGGGGCAGATACGCAGTATTTT
TRBV24-1	.	14	TRBJ1-1	TRBD1	CATRGAGGSTEAFF	TGTGCCACCCGTGGGGCAGGGGGATCCACTGAAGCTTTCTTT
TRBV7-2	.	13	TRBJ2-4	.	CASSPDRPNIQYF	TGTGCCAGCAGCCCAGACCGGCCGAACATTCAGTACTTC
TRBV6-6	few	15	TRBJ1-6	.	CASAPVARGDSPLHF	TGTGCCAGCGCTCCGGTGGCCCGGGGGGATTCACCCCTCCACTTT
TRBV27	.	18	TRBJ2-7	.	CASSLSEEMRRAGYEQYF	TGTGCCAGCAGTTTATCGGAGGAGATGAGGAGAGCCGGATACGAGCAGTACTTC
TRBV6-2/TRBV6-3	.	14	TRBJ1-5	.	CASSRTVSNQPQHF	TGTGCCAGCAGCAGGACGGTTAGCAATCAGCCCCAGCATTTT
TRBV5-1	.	14	TRBJ2-7	TRBD1	CASSPWTGQYEQYF	TGCGCCAGCAGCCCCTGGACAGGACAGTACGAGCAGTACTTC
TRBV19	.	13	TRBJ1-1	.	CASRQGRYTEAFF	TGTGCCAGTAGGCAGGGGCGGTACACTGAAGCTTTCTTT
TRBV7-9	.	14	TRBJ2-7	.	CASSLQGTGHEQYF	TGTGCCAGCAGCTTACAGGGGACTGGACACGAGCAGTACTTC
TRBV6-5	.	13	TRBJ2-5	TRBD2	CASSSAGGETQYF	TGTGCCAGCAGTTCAGCGGGGGGAGAGACCCAGTACTTC
TRBV30	.	11	TRBJ1-2	.	CAWRQGPGYTF	TGTGCCTGGAGACAGGGCCCTGGCTACACCTTC
TRBV7-9	.	15	TRBJ1-3	.	CASSLLGQHGNTIYF	TGTGCCAGCAGCTTACTGGGGCAGCACGGAAACACCATATATTTT
TRBV9	once	16	TRBJ2-2	TRBD2	CASSATGTTNTGELFF	TGTGCCAGCAGCGCCACCGGGACTACGAACACCGGGGAGCTGTTTTTT
TRBV3-1/TRBV3-2	.	14	TRBJ2-7	TRBD2	CASSQVQGGSEQYF	TGTGCCAGCAGCCAAGTTCAGGGAGGGAGCGAGCAGTACTTC
TRBV24-1	.	17	TRBJ1-5	TRBD1	CATSDGQGTGSNQPQHF	TGTGCCACCAGTGACGGACAGGGGACGGGAAGCAATCAGCCCCAGCATTTT
TRBV3-1/TRBV3-2	.	14	TRBJ1-2	.	CASSIQGANYGYTF	TGTGCCAGCAGCATACAGGGAGCTAACTATGGCTACACCTTC
TRBV27	.	15	TRBJ2-7	TRBD1	CASSLSPTGTYEQYF	TGTGCCAGCAGTTTATCCCCGACAGGGACCTACGAGCAGTACTTC
TRBV6-6	.	15	TRBJ1-5	.	CASSNRPSENQPQHF	TGTGCCAGCAGTAACCGACCTAGTGAGAATCAGCCCCAGCATTTT
TRBV29-1	.	12	TRBJ2-7	.	CSVGEDGYEQYF	TGCAGCGTTGGGGAGGATGGGTACGAGCAGTACTTC
TRBV4-1	.	16	TRBJ2-3	.	CASSQGGRLRTDTQYF	TGCGCCAGCAGCCAAGGTGGCAGGCTACGCACAGATACGCAGTATTTT
TRBV5-8	.	15	TRBJ2-1	TRBD1	CASSFGTGVGNEQFF	TGTGCCAGCAGCTTCGGGACAGGGGTTGGCAATGAGCAGTTCTTC
TRBV19	few	17	TRBJ1-2	TRBD1	CASSPTPDRGRIIGYTF	TGTGCCAGTAGTCCGACCCCCGACAGGGGGCGAATTATTGGCTACACCTTC
TRBV30	.	13	TRBJ1-1	.	CAWSQQMNTEAFF	TGTGCCTGGAGTCAACAGATGAACACTGAAGCTTTCTTT
TRBV12-3/TRBV12-4	.	13	TRBJ2-3	.	CASSIGAMDTQYF	TGTGCCAGCAGTATAGGGGCGATGGATACGCAGTATTTT
TRBV5-1	.	13	TRBJ1-1	.	CASSLGVNTEAFF	TGCGCCAGCAGCTTAGGGGTTAACACTGAAGCTTTCTTT
TRBV27	.	14	TRBJ1-3	.	CASSLVYGGNTIYF	TGTGCCAGCAGTTTAGTATATGGCGGAAACACCATATATTTT
TRBV6-2/TRBV6-3	.	15	TRBJ1-3	.	CASSYGISSGNTIYF	TGTGCCAGCAGTTACGGGATTTCCTCTGGAAACACCATATATTTT
TRBV14	.	16	TRBJ1-1	.	CASSSYGGSGNTEAFF	TGTGCCAGCAGCTCTTACGGGGGATCGGGGAACACTGAAGCTTTCTTT
TRBV10-3	few	14	TRBJ2-7	.	CAIRTGEGRYEQYF	TGTGCCATCAGGACAGGTGAGGGTCGGTACGAGCAGTACTTC
TRBV6-5	.	15	TRBJ1-3	.	CASSPSPNSGNTIYF	TGTGCCAGCAGTCCCTCCCCGAACTCTGGAAACACCATATATTTT
TRBV2	.	15	TRBJ2-2	.	CASSGDGPRDGELFF	TGTGCCAGCAGCGGTGACGGCCCTAGGGATGGGGAGCTGTTTTTT
TRBV11-2	.	14	TRBJ2-7	.	CASSSPGLPYEQYF	TGTGCCAGCAGCTCACCGGGACTGCCCTACGAGCAGTACTTC
TRBV12-3/TRBV12-4	.	13	TRBJ1-3	.	CASTLAGRNTIYF	TGTGCCAGCACCCTTGCGGGGAGAAACACCATATATTTT
TRBV5-1	.	14	TRBJ2-7	TRBD1	CASSPPDRDYEQYF	TGCGCCAGCAGCCCACCCGACAGGGACTACGAGCAGTACTTC
TRBV7-8	.	15	TRBJ1-2	.	CASSSPPDSLYGYTF	TGTGCCAGCAGCTCCCCCCCGGATTCCCTCTATGGCTACACCTTC
TRBV7-9	.	17	TRBJ2-6	.	CASSLGARIAGANVLTF	TGTGCCAGCAGCTTGGGGGCGCGGATTGCTGGGGCCAACGTCCTGACTTTC
TRBV19	.	15	TRBJ1-5	.	CASTKDWGEGQPQHF	TGTGCCAGTACCAAGGATTGGGGAGAAGGTCAGCCCCAGCATTTT
TRBV15	.	17	TRBJ2-3	TRBD1	CATSREAGQGRTDTQYF	TGTGCCACCAGCAGAGAGGCCGGACAGGGGCGGACAGATACGCAGTATTTT
TRBV4-3	.	12	TRBJ2-1	.	CASSQDSLGQFF	TGCGCCAGCAGCCAGGACAGCCTAGGTCAGTTCTTC
TRBV30	.	16	TRBJ2-5	TRBD1	CAWSRLDRGLGETQYF	TGTGCCTGGAGTAGACTCGACAGGGGCTTAGGAGAGACCCAGTACTTC